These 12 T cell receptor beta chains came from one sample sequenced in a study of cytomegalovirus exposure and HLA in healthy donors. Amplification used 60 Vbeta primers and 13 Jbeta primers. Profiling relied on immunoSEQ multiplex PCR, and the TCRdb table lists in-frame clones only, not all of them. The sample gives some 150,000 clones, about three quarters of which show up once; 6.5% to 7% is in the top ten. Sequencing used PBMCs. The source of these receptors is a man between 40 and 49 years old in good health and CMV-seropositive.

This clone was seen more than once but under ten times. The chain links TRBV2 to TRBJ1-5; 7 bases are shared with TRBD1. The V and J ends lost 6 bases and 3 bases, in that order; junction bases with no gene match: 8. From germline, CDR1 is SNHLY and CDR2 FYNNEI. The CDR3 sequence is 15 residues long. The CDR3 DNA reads TGTGCCAGCAGAGGGACAGCAAGCTACAATCAGCCCCAGCATTTT. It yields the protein CASRGTASYNQPQHF.

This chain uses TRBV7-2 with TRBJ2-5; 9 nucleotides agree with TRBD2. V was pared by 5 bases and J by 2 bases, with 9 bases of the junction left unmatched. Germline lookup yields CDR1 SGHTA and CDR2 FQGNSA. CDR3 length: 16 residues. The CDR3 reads CASSQNRLAGQETQYF. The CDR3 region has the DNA TGTGCCAGCAGCCAAAATCGGCTAGCGGGGCAAGAGACCCAGTACTTC.

The CDR3: CASSRSSGTYGYTF. In nucleotides, the CDR3 is TGTGCCAGCAGTAGGTCGAGCGGAACCTATGGCTACACCTTC. This chain links TRBV2 with TRBJ1-2; D gene unclear. V lost 5 bases, J lost 4 bases, and 14 bases lay in between. The CDR3 totals 14 residues. The germline gives CDR1 SNHLY, CDR2 FYNNEI.

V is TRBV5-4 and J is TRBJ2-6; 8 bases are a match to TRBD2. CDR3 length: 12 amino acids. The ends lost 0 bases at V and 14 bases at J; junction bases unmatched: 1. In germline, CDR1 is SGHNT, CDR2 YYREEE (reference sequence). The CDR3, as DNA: TGTGCCAGCAGCTTGGGGACTAGCTTCCTGACTTTC. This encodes CASSLGTSFLTF.

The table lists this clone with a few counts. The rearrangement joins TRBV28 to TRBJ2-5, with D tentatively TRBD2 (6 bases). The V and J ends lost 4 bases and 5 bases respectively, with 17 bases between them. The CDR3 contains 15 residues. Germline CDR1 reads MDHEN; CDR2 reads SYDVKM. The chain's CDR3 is CASSSPRAGRETQYF. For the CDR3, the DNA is TGTGCCAGCAGTTCCCCGAGGGCGGGGAGGGAGACCCAGTACTTC.

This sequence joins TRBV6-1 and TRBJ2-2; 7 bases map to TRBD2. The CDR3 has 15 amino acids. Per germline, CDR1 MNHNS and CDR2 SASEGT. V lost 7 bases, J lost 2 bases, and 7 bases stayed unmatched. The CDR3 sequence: CASTAGGRNTGELFF. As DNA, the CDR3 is TGTGCCAGCACCGCTGGCGGGAGAAACACCGGGGAGCTGTTTTTT.

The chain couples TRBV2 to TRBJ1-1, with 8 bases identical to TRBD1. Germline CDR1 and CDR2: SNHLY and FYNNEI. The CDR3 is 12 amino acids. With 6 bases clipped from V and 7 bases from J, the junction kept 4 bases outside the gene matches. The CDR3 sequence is CASSQGAREAFF. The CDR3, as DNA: TGTGCCAGCAGCCAGGGGGCACGTGAAGCTTTCTTT.

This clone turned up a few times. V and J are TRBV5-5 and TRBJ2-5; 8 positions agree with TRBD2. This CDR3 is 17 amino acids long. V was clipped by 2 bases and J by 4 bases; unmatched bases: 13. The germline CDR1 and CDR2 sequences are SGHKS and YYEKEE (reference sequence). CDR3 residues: CASSLYGGAESRETQYF. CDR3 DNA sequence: TGTGCCAGCAGCTTATACGGGGGGGCCGAGTCGAGAGAGACCCAGTACTTC.

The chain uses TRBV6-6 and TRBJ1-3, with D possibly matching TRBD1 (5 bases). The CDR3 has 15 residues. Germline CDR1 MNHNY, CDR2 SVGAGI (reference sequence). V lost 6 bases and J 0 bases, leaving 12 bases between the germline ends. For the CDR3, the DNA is TGTGCCAGCAGACAGGAACGAGGCTCTGGAAACACCATATATTTT. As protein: CASRQERGSGNTIYF.

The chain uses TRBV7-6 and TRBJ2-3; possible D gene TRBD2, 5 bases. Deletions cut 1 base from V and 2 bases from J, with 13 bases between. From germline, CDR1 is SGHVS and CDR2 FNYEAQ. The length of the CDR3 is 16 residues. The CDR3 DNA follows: TGTGCCAGCAGCTTAGGGCCGGGGAGATACACAGATACGCAGTATTTT. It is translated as CASSLGPGRYTDTQYF.

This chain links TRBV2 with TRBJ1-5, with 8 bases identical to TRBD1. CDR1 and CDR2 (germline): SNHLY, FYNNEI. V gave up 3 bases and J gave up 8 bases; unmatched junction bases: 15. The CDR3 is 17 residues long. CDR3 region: CASSDVWDRLNWEPQHF. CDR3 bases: TGTGCCAGCAGTGACGTTTGGGACAGGTTGAACTGGGAGCCCCAGCATTTT.

The CDR3 sequence: CASSLGDISYEQYF. The CDR3 DNA sequence: TGTGCCAGCAGTTTAGGGGACATCTCCTACGAGCAGTACTTC. This chain links TRBV27 with TRBJ2-7, with D perhaps matching TRBD1 (6 bases). The CDR3 covers 14 residues. Per germline, CDR1 MNHEY and CDR2 SMNVEV (reference sequence). V was trimmed by 2 bases and J by 0 bases, leaving 8 bases between them.